These 28 T cell receptor beta chains were sequenced from one sample in a study of hypomethylating agent response in myelodysplastic syndrome. Sequencing used immunoSEQ multiplex PCR; TCRdb keeps in-frame clones, though not all of them. The data hold about 5,100 clones, with 70% to 90% observed a single time. Specimen: bone marrow, collected before or after starting hypomethylating agent treatment for myelodysplastic syndrome (not recorded which). All receptors derive from a human donor with myelodysplastic syndrome.

This chain links TRBV4-2 with TRBJ2-1, with D possibly matching TRBD2 (6 bases). This CDR3 has 15 amino acids. Germline V gene sequence: CDR1 LGHNA, CDR2 YNFKEQ. V was shortened by 0 bases and J by 8 bases, with 14 bases between the two germline ends. The CDR3 DNA is TGTGCCAGCAGCCAAGATCAAAACGGGGGTGATGAGCAGTTCTTC. This translates into CASSQDQNGGDEQFF.

The CDR3 nucleotides are TGTGCCAGTAGGTCAAGCGGGGAAGCCGGGGAGCTGTTTTTT. It codes for CASRSSGEAGELFF. The rearrangement uses TRBV19 and TRBJ2-2, with 7 positions matching TRBD2. Germline trimming cut 6 bases from V and 6 bases from J; bases unmatched to any gene: 7. The CDR3 spans 14 residues. CDR1 is LNHDA, CDR2 SQIVND, per germline (reference sequence).

In this sample, this clone turned up a few times. The chain recombines TRBV7-6 with TRBJ2-7, with D possibly called TRBD1 or TRBD2 (7 bases each). The V gene lost 5 bases and the J gene lost 6 bases, with 20 bases spanning the gap. The CDR3 is 15 residues long. Germline-derived CDR1 and CDR2 are SGHVS and FNYEAQ. The DNA for the CDR3 is TGTGCCAGCAGCCAGGGGGGAGGGGGAATCCCCGAGCAGTACTTC. This sequence encodes CASSQGGGGIPEQYF.

V is TRBV19 and J is TRBJ1-3; possibly TRBD1 for D (6 bases). The CDR3 contains 15 residues. Germline V lookup: CDR1 LNHDA, CDR2 SQIVND (reference sequence). With 3 bases removed from V and 2 bases from J, the gap between germline ends came to 11 bases. CDR3 loop: CASSIMAGAGNTIYF. For the CDR3, the DNA is TGTGCCAGTAGTATCATGGCAGGGGCTGGAAACACCATATATTTT.

The chain has TRBV18 and TRBJ2-1, with 9 bases that match TRBD1. The CDR3 has 13 residues. Germline lookup yields CDR1 KGHSH and CDR2 LQKENI. V shed 3 bases, J shed 7 bases, and the junction held 1 base outside the gene matches. CDR3 nucleotide sequence: TGTGCCAGCTCACCGGACAGGGGTAATGAGCAGTTCTTC. It yields the protein CASSPDRGNEQFF.

This clone was recorded a few times. The DNA for the CDR3 is TGTGCCTGGAGTGTGGGGATAAACTATGGCTACACCTTC. The encoded protein is CAWSVGINYGYTF. This chain links TRBV30 with TRBJ1-2; no firm D call. The germline CDR1 and CDR2 sequences are GTSNPN and SVGIG (reference sequence). The CDR3 runs to 13 residues. The V and J ends lost 0 bases and 2 bases respectively, with 7 bases between them. The entire variable domain, with the rest obtained from reference TRBV30 and TRBJ1-2, is as follows: SQTIHQWPATLVQPVGSPLSLECTVEGTSNPNLYWYRQAAGRGLQLLFYSVGIGQISSEVPQNLSASRPQDRQFILSSKKLLLSDSGFYLCAWSVGINYGYTFGSGTRLTVV.

V usage is TRBV13 and J usage is TRBJ2-5; D gene ambiguous. In germline, CDR1 is PRHDT, CDR2 FYEKMQ (reference sequence). The CDR3 extends over 13 amino acids. The germline V and J ends were trimmed by 5 bases and 5 bases, with 12 bases remaining between them. CDR3 nucleotide sequence: TGTGCCAGCAGCGCTGGGGTTTCCGAGACCCAGTACTTC. This encodes CASSAGVSETQYF.

This clone showed up just a few times. The chain is built from TRBV5-1 and TRBJ1-1; D uncertain. The germline gives CDR1 SGHRS, CDR2 YFSETQ. This CDR3 spans 13 amino acids. V was cut by 3 bases and J by 2 bases, with 8 bases left in between. The CDR3 region has the DNA TGCGCCAGCAGCTCCAACACCAACACTGAAGCTTTCTTT. Translation gives CASSSNTNTEAFF.

V and J are TRBV27 and TRBJ2-7; D uncertain. V was clipped by 3 bases and J by 3 bases, with 6 bases between them. Per the germline V gene, CDR1 is MNHEY and CDR2 is SMNVEV (reference sequence). The CDR3 spans 12 residues. The CDR3 reads CASSFYGYEQYF. DNA of the CDR3: TGTGCCAGCAGTTTTTACGGCTACGAGCAGTACTTC.

This clone was picked up a small number of times. The chain couples TRBV9 to TRBJ2-5; possible D gene TRBD2, 6 bases. The CDR3 sequence is 15 residues long. V lost 0 bases and J 5 bases, leaving 14 bases between the germline ends. In germline, CDR1 is SGDLS, CDR2 YYNGEE. The CDR3 here is CASSVGASERETQYF. The CDR3 DNA sequence: TGTGCCAGCAGCGTAGGTGCTAGCGAGAGGGAGACCCAGTACTTC.

The CDR3 reads CASSEGRSQETQYF. CDR3 DNA sequence: TGTGCCAGCAGTGAGGGGCGTTCGCAAGAGACCCAGTACTTC. The chain uses TRBV2 and TRBJ2-5, with D possibly matching TRBD1 (5 bases). Looked up from germline, CDR1 is SNHLY and CDR2 is FYNNEI. V was trimmed by 3 bases and J by 2 bases, leaving 10 bases between them. This CDR3 has 14 residues.

This clone was counted a few times. The rearrangement links TRBV10-3 to TRBJ1-1, with D tentatively TRBD1 (6 bases). V gave up 0 bases and J gave up 5 bases, with 10 bases separating them. Germline V CDR1 and CDR2: ENHRY, SYGVKD. The CDR3 is 14 residues long. The CDR3 nucleotides are TGTGCCATCAGTGAGTCTAGGACAGAAACTGAAGCTTTCTTT. Translating it yields CAISESRTETEAFF.

V and J are TRBV30 and TRBJ1-3; no clear D. Trimming took off 1 base at V and 0 bases at J, with 7 bases between the two ends. The germline V gene has CDR1 GTSNPN and CDR2 SVGIG (reference sequence). CDR3 length: 14 amino acids. CDR3 sequence: CAWSGSSSGNTIYF. The CDR3 nucleotides read TGTGCCTGGAGTGGGTCAAGCTCTGGAAACACCATATATTTT.

This chain connects TRBV10-3 to TRBJ2-3, with TRBD2 matching over 12 bases. CDR3 length: 14 residues. V was clipped by 6 bases and J by 5 bases; unmatched bases: 3. Germline CDR1 reads ENHRY; CDR2 reads SYGVKD. The CDR3 loop reads CAIRPGLAGDTQYF. In DNA form, the CDR3 reads TGTGCCATCAGGCCGGGACTAGCGGGAGATACGCAGTATTTT.

V is TRBV15 and J is TRBJ1-3, with unresolved D. V lost 0 bases and J lost 8, with 8 bases in between. CDR3 length equals 13 residues. From germline, CDR1 is LNHNV and CDR2 YYDKDF (reference sequence). CDR3 protein: CATSRDWADTIYF. The CDR3, as DNA: TGTGCCACCAGCAGAGATTGGGCGGACACCATATATTTT.

The V call is TRBV4-1, the J call TRBJ2-1, with D possibly being TRBD1 or TRBD2 (5 bases each). V lost 4 bases to trimming and J lost 15 bases, with 22 bases between them. This CDR3 has 14 amino acids. Germline CDR1 and CDR2: MGHRA and YSYEKL. The CDR3 region is CASSPGNRDRGLFF. For the CDR3, the DNA is TGCGCCAGCAGCCCGGGAAACCGGGACCGAGGACTGTTCTTC.

This clone has just one count. V and J are TRBV5-8 and TRBJ1-2, with TRBD1 matching over 10 bases. Germline V CDR1 and CDR2: SGHTS, YDEGEE. This CDR3 has 16 residues. The ends lost 1 base at V and 6 bases at J; junction bases unmatched: 9. CDR3 DNA sequence: TGTGCCAGCAGCTTGAAAATCGTCGGGACAGGGGATGGCTACACCTTC. This translates into CASSLKIVGTGDGYTF. The whole variable domain, filled in from reference TRBV5-8 and TRBJ1-2, reads EAGVTQSPTHLIKTRGQQATLRCSPISGHTSVYWYQQALGLGLQFLLWYDEGEERNRGNFPPRFSGRQFPNYSSELNVNALELEDSALYLCASSLKIVGTGDGYTFGSGTRLTVV.

This clone was seen only once. The chain couples TRBV30 to TRBJ2-5; 15 bases align to TRBD2. V shed 3 bases and J 5 bases; nucleotides not matched to a gene: 10. Germline V CDR1 and CDR2: GTSNPN, SVGIG (reference sequence). CDR3 size: 17 residues. CDR3 nucleotides: TGTGCCTGGAGCGAGGGACTAGCGGGGGGAAGAGGGGAGACCCAGTACTTC. Protein: CAWSEGLAGGRGETQYF.

The rearrangement joins TRBV9 to TRBJ2-7; TRBD2 matches at 9 bases. V lost 4 bases to trimming and J lost 7 bases; unmatched junction nucleotides: 6. CDR1 is SGDLS, CDR2 YYNGEE, per germline. The CDR3 totals 13 residues. The CDR3 loop reads CASSPASGREQYF. As DNA, the CDR3 is TGTGCCAGCAGCCCCGCGAGCGGGAGGGAGCAGTACTTC.

The V gene is TRBV18, the J gene TRBJ2-5; 11 bases line up with TRBD2. With 3 bases clipped from V and 3 bases from J, the junction kept 0 bases outside the gene matches. There are 14 residues in the CDR3. Germline V CDR1 and CDR2: KGHSH, LQKENI. In nucleotides, the CDR3 is TGTGCCAGCTCACCGGGACTAGCGGAAGAGACCCAGTACTTC. Translated, it gives CASSPGLAEETQYF.

The chain combines TRBV9 with TRBJ2-3; D gene uncertain. This CDR3 has 15 amino acids. Deletions cut 4 bases from V and 1 base from J, with 13 bases between. The germline V gene has CDR1 SGDLS and CDR2 YYNGEE. CDR3 in amino acids: CASSPSLGGTDTQYF. CDR3 nucleotide sequence: TGTGCCAGCAGCCCCTCCCTTGGGGGCACAGATACGCAGTATTTT.

This chain uses TRBV5-1 with TRBJ2-3; D perhaps matches TRBD1 (6 bases). V lost 5 bases to trimming and J lost 0 bases, with 13 bases between them. CDR1 is SGHRS and CDR2 is YFSETQ in the germline V gene. This CDR3 region has 15 residues. The chain's CDR3 is CASRVSGASTDTQYF. CDR3 DNA: TGCGCCAGCAGAGTTTCAGGGGCTAGCACAGATACGCAGTATTTT.

The J gene is TRBJ2-7, the V gene TRBV6-5, with D unclear. Looked up from germline, CDR1 is MNHEY and CDR2 is SVGAGI. Trimming shortened V by 2 bases and J by 0 bases, and 5 bases separated the two germline ends. CDR3 size: 13 residues. CDR3 loop: CASSYGLSYEQYF. CDR3 nucleotide sequence: TGTGCCAGCAGTTACGGGCTCTCCTACGAGCAGTACTTC.

The chain is built from TRBV7-8 and TRBJ1-3; D not resolved. This CDR3 comprises 15 residues. Trimming left V 1 base short and J 12 bases short, with 19 bases between. Germline CDR1 reads SGHVS; CDR2 reads FQNEAQ. CDR3 sequence: CASSLDSLPRGHIYF. The CDR3 DNA is TGTGCCAGCAGCTTAGACAGCCTACCGCGGGGTCACATATATTTT.

The V call is TRBV6-1, the J call TRBJ1-5; no reliable D call. This CDR3 has 15 amino acids. V lost 1 base and J 3 bases, leaving 10 bases between the germline ends. Germline V lookup: CDR1 MNHNS, CDR2 SASEGT. In DNA, the CDR3 is TGTGCCAGCAGTGAAGTTGGCAGGAACAATCAGCCCCAGCATTTT. The encoded protein is CASSEVGRNNQPQHF.

This rearrangement joins TRBV5-4 to TRBJ1-2; D might be TRBD1 (5 bases). There are 12 residues in the CDR3. Trimming took 4 bases from V and 13 from J, leaving 17 bases between them. CDR1 is SGHNT, CDR2 YYREEE, per germline (reference sequence). CDR3 in amino acids: CASSPGTAQGTF. CDR3 DNA sequence: TGTGCCAGCAGCCCGGGGACGGCCCAGGGCACCTTC.

This clone was seen only a few times. The chain carries TRBV7-2 and TRBJ1-5; 8 positions match TRBD1. The J segment lost 7 bases and the V segment lost 3 bases, leaving 5 bases of the junction unmatched. This CDR3 has 14 amino acids. Germline values: CDR1 SGHTA, CDR2 FQGNSA. CDR3 sequence (DNA): TGTGCCAGCAGCTTGGGACAGGCCGGGCAGCCCCAGCATTTT. Its protein product is CASSLGQAGQPQHF.

The chain carries TRBV30 and TRBJ1-5, with 10 bases that match TRBD1. CDR1 is GTSNPN, CDR2 SVGIG, per germline (reference sequence). CDR3 size: 15 residues. With 3 bases clipped from V and 6 bases from J, the junction kept 8 bases outside the gene matches. CDR3 DNA: TGTGCCTGGAGCCCTGGGACAGGGGAAGGTCAGCCCCAGCATTTT. This encodes CAWSPGTGEGQPQHF.